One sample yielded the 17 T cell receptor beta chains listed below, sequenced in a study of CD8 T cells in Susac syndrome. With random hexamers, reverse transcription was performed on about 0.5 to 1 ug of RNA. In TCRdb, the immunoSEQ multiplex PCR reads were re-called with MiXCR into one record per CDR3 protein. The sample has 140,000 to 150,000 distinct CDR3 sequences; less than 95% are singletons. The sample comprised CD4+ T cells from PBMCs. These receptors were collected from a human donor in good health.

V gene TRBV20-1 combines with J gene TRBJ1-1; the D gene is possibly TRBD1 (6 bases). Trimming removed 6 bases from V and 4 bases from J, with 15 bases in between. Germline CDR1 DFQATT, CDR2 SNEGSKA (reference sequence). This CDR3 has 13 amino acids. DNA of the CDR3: TGCAGTGCGCAAAGGGGGACGGGCACTGAAGCTTTCTTT. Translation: CSAQRGTGTEAFF.

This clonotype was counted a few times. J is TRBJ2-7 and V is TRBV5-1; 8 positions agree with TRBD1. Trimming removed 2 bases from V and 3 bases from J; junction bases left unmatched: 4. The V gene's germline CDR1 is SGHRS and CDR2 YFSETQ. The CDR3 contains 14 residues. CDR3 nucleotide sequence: TGCGCCAGCAGCTTACGACAGGGGAACTACGAGCAGTACTTC. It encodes CASSLRQGNYEQYF.

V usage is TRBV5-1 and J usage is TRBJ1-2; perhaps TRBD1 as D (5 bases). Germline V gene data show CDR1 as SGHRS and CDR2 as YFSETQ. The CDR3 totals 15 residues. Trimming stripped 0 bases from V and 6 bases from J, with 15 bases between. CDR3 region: CASSLGNAGLDGYTF. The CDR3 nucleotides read TGCGCCAGCAGCTTGGGTAACGCAGGGTTGGATGGCTACACCTTC.

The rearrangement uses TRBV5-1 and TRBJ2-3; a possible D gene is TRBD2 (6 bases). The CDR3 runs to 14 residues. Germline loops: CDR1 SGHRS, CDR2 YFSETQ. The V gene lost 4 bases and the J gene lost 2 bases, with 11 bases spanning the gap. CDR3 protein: CASSGTRTTDTQYF. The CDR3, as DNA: TGCGCCAGCAGCGGGACTCGCACCACAGATACGCAGTATTTT.

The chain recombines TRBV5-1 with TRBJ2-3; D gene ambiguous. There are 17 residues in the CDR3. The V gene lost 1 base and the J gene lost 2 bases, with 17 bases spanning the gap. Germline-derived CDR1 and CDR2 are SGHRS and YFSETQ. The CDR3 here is CASSLKIASGATDTQYF. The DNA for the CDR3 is TGCGCCAGCAGCTTGAAGATCGCCTCCGGAGCCACAGATACGCAGTATTTT.

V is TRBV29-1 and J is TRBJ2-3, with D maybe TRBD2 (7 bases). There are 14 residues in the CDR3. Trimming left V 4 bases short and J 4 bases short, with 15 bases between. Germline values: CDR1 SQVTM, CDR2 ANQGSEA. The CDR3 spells CSVGRGAGADTQYF. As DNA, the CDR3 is TGCAGCGTTGGAAGGGGGGCGGGAGCAGATACGCAGTATTTT.

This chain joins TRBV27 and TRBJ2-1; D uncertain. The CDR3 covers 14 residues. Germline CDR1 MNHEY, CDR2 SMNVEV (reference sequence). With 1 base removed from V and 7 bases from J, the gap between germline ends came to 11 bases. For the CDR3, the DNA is TGTGCCAGCAGTTTATATGACCCTTCAAATGAGCAGTTCTTC. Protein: CASSLYDPSNEQFF.

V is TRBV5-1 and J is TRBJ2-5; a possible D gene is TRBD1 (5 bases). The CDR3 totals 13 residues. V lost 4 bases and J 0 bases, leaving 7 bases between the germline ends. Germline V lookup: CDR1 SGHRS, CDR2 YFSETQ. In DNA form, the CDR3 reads TGCGCCAGCAGCAGGGGAAACCAAGAGACCCAGTACTTC. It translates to CASSRGNQETQYF.

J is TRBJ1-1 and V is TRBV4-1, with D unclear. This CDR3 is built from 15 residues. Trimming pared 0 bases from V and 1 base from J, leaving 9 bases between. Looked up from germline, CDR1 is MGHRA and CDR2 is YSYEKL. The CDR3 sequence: CASSQERRKNTEAFF. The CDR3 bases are TGCGCCAGCAGCCAAGAACGCAGGAAGAACACTGAAGCTTTCTTT.

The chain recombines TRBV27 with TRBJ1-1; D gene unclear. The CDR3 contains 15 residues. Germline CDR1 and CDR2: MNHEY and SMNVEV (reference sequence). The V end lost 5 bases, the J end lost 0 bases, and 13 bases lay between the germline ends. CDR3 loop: CASSSRNYVNTEAFF. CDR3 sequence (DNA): TGTGCCAGCAGTAGTCGGAACTACGTGAACACTGAAGCTTTCTTT.

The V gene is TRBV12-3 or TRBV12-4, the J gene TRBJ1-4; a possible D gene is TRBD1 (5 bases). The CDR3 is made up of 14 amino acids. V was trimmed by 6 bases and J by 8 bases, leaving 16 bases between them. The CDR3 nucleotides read TGTGCCAGCAGAAAAGGGGTAGAAGAGGAAAAACTGTTTTTT. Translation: CASRKGVEEEKLFF.

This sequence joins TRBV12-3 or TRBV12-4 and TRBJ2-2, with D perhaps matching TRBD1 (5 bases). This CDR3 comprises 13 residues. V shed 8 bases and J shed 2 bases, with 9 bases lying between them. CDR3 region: CASSDINTGELFF. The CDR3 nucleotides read TGTGCCAGCTCGGACATCAACACCGGGGAGCTGTTTTTT.

CDR3 DNA: TGTGCCAGCTCACCACCATCGGGGTCGCGGGAGCAGTTCTTC. It encodes CASSPPSGSREQFF. V usage is TRBV18 and J usage is TRBJ2-1; tentatively, D is TRBD2 (5 bases). Germline V gene lookup returns CDR1 KGHSH and CDR2 LQKENI. V was clipped by 0 bases and J by 10 bases, with 13 bases between them. The CDR3 has 14 amino acids.

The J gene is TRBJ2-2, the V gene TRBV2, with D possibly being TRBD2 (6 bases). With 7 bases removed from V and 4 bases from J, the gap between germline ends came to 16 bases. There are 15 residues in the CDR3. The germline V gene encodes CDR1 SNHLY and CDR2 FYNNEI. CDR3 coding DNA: TGTGCCAGCAACAACCCCGGGAGCGTCACCGGGGAGCTGTTTTTT. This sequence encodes CASNNPGSVTGELFF.

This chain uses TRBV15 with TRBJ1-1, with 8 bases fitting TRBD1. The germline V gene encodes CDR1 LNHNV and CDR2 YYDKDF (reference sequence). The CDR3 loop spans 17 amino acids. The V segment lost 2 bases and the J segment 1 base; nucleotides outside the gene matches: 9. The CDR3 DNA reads TGTGCCACCAGCAGACCTCTCGGGACAGGTAGGAACACTGAAGCTTTCTTT. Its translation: CATSRPLGTGRNTEAFF. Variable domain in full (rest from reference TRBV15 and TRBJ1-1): DAMVIQNPRYQVTQFGKPVTLSCSQTLNHNVMYWYQQKSSQAPKLLFHYYDKDFNNEADTPDNFQSRRPNTSFCFLDIRSPGLGDTAMYLCATSRPLGTGRNTEAFFGQGTRLTVV.

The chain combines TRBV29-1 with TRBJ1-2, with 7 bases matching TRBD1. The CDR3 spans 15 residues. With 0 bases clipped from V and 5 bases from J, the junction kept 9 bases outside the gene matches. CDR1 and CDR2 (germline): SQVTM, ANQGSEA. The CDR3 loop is CSVEDDKTGRYGYTF. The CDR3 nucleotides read TGCAGCGTTGAAGACGATAAGACAGGGCGTTATGGCTACACCTTC. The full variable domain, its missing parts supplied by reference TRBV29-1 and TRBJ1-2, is SAVISQKPSRDICQRGTSLTIQCQVDSQVTMMFWYRQQPGQSLTLIATANQGSEATYESGFVIDKFPISRPNLTFSTLTVSNMSPEDSSIYLCSVEDDKTGRYGYTFGSGTRLTVV.

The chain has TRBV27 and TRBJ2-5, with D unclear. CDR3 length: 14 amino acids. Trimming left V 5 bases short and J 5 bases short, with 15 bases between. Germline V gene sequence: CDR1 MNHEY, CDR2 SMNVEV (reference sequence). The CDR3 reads CASSPPPNWETQYF. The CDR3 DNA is TGTGCCAGCAGTCCTCCCCCGAACTGGGAGACCCAGTACTTC.